This entry describes one TCR beta chain. The study drew participants aged about 18 to 95 years from around 24 US areas. Cohort placement rested on clinical history that participants reported themselves. All recovered Cohort 3 donors got two negative PCRs, got clearance, or saw symptom resolution. CDR3 length: 16 residues. The germline V and J ends were trimmed by 2 bases and 4 bases, with 18 bases remaining between them. The germline CDR1 and CDR2 sequences are SGHRS and YFSETQ. The sample comes from a study of blood T cell repertoires in COVID-19. Study summary: PBMCs, B-cell-depleted T cells, or T cells provided the cDNA or gDNA that made up the material.

The table came from immunoSEQ multiplex PCR; TCRdb's copy has only in-frame clones and leaves some out. The data contain over 150,000 clones, roughly 87% of them singletons. The source of this sequence is a woman aged 50 to 60 who had recovered from COVID-19. Sequenced sample: PBMCs or T cells enriched from blood (not recorded which). This sequence joins TRBV5-1 and TRBJ1-1, with TRBD1 as a possible D gene (5 bases). CDR3: CASSFGGFGGSTEAFF. CDR3 DNA: TGCGCCAGCAGCTTCGGAGGGTTTGGGGGGAGCACTGAAGCTTTCTTT.